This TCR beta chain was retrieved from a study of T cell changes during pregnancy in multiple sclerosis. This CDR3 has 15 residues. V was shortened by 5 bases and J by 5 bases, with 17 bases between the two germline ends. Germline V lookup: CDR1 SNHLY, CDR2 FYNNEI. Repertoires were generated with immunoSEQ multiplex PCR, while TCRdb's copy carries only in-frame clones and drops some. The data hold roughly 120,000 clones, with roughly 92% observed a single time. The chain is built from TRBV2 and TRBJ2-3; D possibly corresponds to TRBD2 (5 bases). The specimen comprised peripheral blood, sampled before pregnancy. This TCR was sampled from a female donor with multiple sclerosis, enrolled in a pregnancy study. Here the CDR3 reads CASSPDGLPRDTQYF. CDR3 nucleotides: TGTGCCAGCAGTCCTGATGGACTCCCGCGAGATACGCAGTATTTT.